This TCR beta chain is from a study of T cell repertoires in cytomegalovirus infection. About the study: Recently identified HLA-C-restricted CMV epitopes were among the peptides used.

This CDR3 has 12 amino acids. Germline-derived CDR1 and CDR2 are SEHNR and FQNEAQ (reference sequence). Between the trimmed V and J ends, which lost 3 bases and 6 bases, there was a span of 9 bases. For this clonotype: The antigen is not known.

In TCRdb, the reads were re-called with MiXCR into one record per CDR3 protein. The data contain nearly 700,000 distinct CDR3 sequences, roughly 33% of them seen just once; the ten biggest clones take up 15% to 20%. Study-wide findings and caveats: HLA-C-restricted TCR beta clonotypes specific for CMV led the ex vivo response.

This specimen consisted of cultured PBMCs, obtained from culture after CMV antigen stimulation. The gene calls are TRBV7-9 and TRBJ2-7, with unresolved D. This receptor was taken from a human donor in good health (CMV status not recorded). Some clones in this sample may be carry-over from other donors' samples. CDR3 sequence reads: CASSFGIREQYF. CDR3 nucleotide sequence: TGTGCCAGCAGCTTTGGGATACGCGAGCAGTACTTC.